This T cell receptor (beta chain) was sequenced for a study of T cells in tumors after PD-1 blockade. This clone has only a few counts. This CDR3 is also generated by other DNA sequences in the sample. Sequencing was performed with immunoSEQ multiplex PCR; in TCRdb, only in-frame clones are kept and a portion is missing. The table includes 2,000 to 3,000 clones, around 69% detected once. Unmatched junction bases numbered 3, after V lost 5 bases and J lost 2 bases. Germline-derived CDR1 and CDR2 are GTSNPN and SVGIG (reference sequence). The CDR3 is 13 residues long. This sequence was found in a human donor with basal cell carcinoma. The sample in question was tumor tissue, obtained after anti-PD-1 treatment. This rearrangement joins TRBV30 to TRBJ1-2; 9 bases fit TRBD1. Written as DNA, the CDR3 is TGTGCCTGGGGGACAGGGCACAACTATGGCTACACCTTC. Amino acid sequence: CAWGTGHNYGYTF.